The T cell receptor beta chain under discussion was sequenced for a study of T-cell memory formation after mild COVID-19. The germline V and J ends were trimmed by 9 bases and 6 bases, with 18 bases remaining between them. The CDR3 is made up of 15 amino acids. CDR1 SNHLY and CDR2 FYNNEI come from the germline V gene. 5'RACE primed at constant segments yielded TCR alpha and TCR beta cDNA libraries bearing sample barcodes and UMIs. TCRdb reprocessed the 5' RACE reads with MiXCR, giving one entry per CDR3 protein. The table includes over 10,000 distinct CDR3 sequences, about 14% detected once. The genes are TRBV2 and TRBJ1-6; D may be TRBD1 (5 bases). The sequence derives from a man aged 18 to 29 who had mild COVID-19 (a few samples of this study predate the infection). Cell type and time point are not known. Sample: PBMCs or a T cell subset sorted from them (not recorded which). DNA for the CDR3: TGTGCCAGGAGAGTCGACAGCCTTTTTAATTCACCCCTCCACTTT. It encodes CARRVDSLFNSPLHF.